Following are 20 T cell receptor beta chains from one sample sequenced in a study of T cell responses to AZD1222 COVID-19 vaccine. The assay was immunoSEQ multiplex PCR, and TCRdb's table has in-frame clones only and misses some. The profile covers some 190,000 clones, with 80% to 90% appearing a single time and approximately 7.7% taken by the ten largest. This sample comprised peripheral blood, obtained on day 0 of AZD1222 vaccination. All receptors come from an adult in good health.

The chain is built from TRBV7-8 and TRBJ1-1; 7 bases are shared with TRBD1. The CDR3 has 16 residues. The V gene end was trimmed by 1 base and the J gene end by 8 bases; junction bases not matched to a gene: 13. Per the germline V gene, CDR1 is SGHVS and CDR2 is FQNEAQ. The CDR3: CASSLGGQDAGFEAFF. Written as DNA, the CDR3 is TGTGCCAGCAGCTTAGGAGGACAGGATGCGGGCTTCGAAGCTTTCTTT.

The gene calls are TRBV6-5 and TRBJ1-4; the D gene is possibly TRBD1 (5 bases). V was pared by 0 bases and J by 7 bases, with 15 bases between. Per the germline V gene, CDR1 is MNHEY and CDR2 is SVGAGI. This CDR3 has 16 amino acids. CDR3 sequence: CASSYSGVGGGEKLFF. CDR3 nucleotides: TGTGCCAGCAGTTACTCCGGCGTGGGGGGTGGTGAAAAACTGTTTTTT.

The chain is built from TRBV21-1 and TRBJ1-2; the table calls TRBD1, which could not be checked here. TRBV21-1 corresponds to a pseudogene. CDR3 size: 14 residues. The CDR3 here is CASSKVPGVNGYTF. The CDR3 nucleotides are TGTGCCAGCAGCAAAGTGCCAGGGGTGAATGGCTACACCTTC.

The rearrangement uses TRBV7-3 and TRBJ2-1; no clear D gene. V was trimmed by 1 base and J by 9 bases, leaving 13 bases between them. There are 14 residues in the CDR3. The germline V gene has CDR1 SGHTA and CDR2 FQGTGA. The CDR3 spells CASSLRRSTGEQFF. CDR3 bases: TGTGCCAGCAGCTTAAGGCGTTCCACCGGTGAGCAGTTCTTC.

V gene TRBV6-2 or TRBV6-3 combines with J gene TRBJ2-7; the match to TRBD1 covers 10 bases. Per germline, CDR1 MNHEY and CDR2 SVGEGT. Trimming took 0 bases from V and 2 from J; bases not matched to a gene: 13. The CDR3 length is 19 residues. CDR3 DNA sequence: TGTGCCAGCAGTTACTCGATACTTGGCCGGGACAGGGGCCCCTACGAGCAGTACTTC. Translation gives CASSYSILGRDRGPYEQYF.

V gene TRBV28 combines with J gene TRBJ1-5, with a tentative D call TRBD1 (6 bases). The ends were cut back, 11 bases at V and 0 bases at J, with 14 bases in the middle. Germline CDR1 and CDR2: MDHEN and SYDVKM. The CDR3 has 14 amino acids. CDR3 amino acids: CASDSYLSNQPQHF. CDR3 DNA sequence: TGTGCCTCGGACAGCTACCTTAGCAATCAGCCCCAGCATTTT.

The genes are TRBV5-6 and TRBJ2-7; 9 bases are a match to TRBD1. This CDR3 contains 14 residues. V was clipped by 2 bases and J by 3 bases; unmatched bases: 3. Germline V lookup: CDR1 SGHDT, CDR2 YYEEEE. CDR3 nucleotides: TGTGCCAGCAGCTTCCCGGGACAGGGCTACGAGCAGTACTTC. Translating gives CASSFPGQGYEQYF.

V gene TRBV24-1 combines with J gene TRBJ1-2; the D gene is possibly TRBD1 (6 bases). The CDR3 extends over 13 amino acids. Germline lookup yields CDR1 KGHDR and CDR2 SFDVKD. Trimming took 2 bases from V and 8 from J, leaving 11 bases between them. The CDR3, as DNA: TGTGCCACCAGTGATTGGGCAGGGGACGGCTACACCTTC. Protein product: CATSDWAGDGYTF.

The genes are TRBV18 and TRBJ1-1, with D possibly TRBD1 on 5 matching bases. CDR1 is KGHSH, CDR2 LQKENI, per germline. The CDR3 is 13 residues long. The V end was cut by 6 bases, the J end by 3 bases, with 11 bases between. CDR3 coding DNA: TGTGCCAGCTCGTGGGACTCCGACACTGAAGCTTTCTTT. Translation: CASSWDSDTEAFF.

The chain links TRBV2 to TRBJ1-5; no definite D call. Germline CDR1 and CDR2: SNHLY and FYNNEI. This CDR3 is 11 amino acids long. Trimming took off 1 base at V and 11 bases at J, with 6 bases between the two ends. The CDR3 region is CASSEVGTQHF. CDR3 nucleotides: TGTGCCAGCAGTGAAGTCGGTACCCAGCATTTT.

The V and J genes are TRBV27 and TRBJ2-1; tentatively, D is TRBD2 (6 bases). Trimming left V 10 bases short and J 7 bases short, with 14 bases between. This CDR3 is built from 12 residues. Per germline, CDR1 MNHEY and CDR2 SMNVEV (reference sequence). CDR3 protein: CATTRGGNEQFF. CDR3 nucleotides: TGTGCCACCACGCGGGGCGGGAATGAGCAGTTCTTC.

The chain uses TRBV4-2 and TRBJ2-3, with TRBD1 identical over 7 bases. CDR3 length equals 16 residues. The V gene end was trimmed by 1 base and the J gene end by 6 bases; junction bases not matched to a gene: 10. Germline CDR1 and CDR2: LGHNA and YNFKEQ. The DNA for the CDR3 is TGTGCCAGCAGCCAAGCCCTAAGACAGGGAGAGGATACGCAGTATTTT. Its protein product is CASSQALRQGEDTQYF.

The V and J genes are TRBV5-1 and TRBJ2-2, with D tentatively TRBD1 (5 bases). V was cut by 0 bases and J by 4 bases, with 7 bases left in between. From germline, CDR1 is SGHRS and CDR2 YFSETQ. CDR3 length: 14 amino acids. CDR3 nucleotide sequence: TGCGCCAGCAGCTTGGGACAGACCACCGGGGAGCTGTTTTTT. This translates into CASSLGQTTGELFF.

J is TRBJ1-4 and V is TRBV7-9, with a weak D call TRBD1 (5 bases). CDR1 is SEHNR and CDR2 is FQNEAQ in the germline V gene (reference sequence). With 2 bases removed from V and 0 bases from J, the gap between germline ends came to 10 bases. The CDR3 runs 16 residues. Here the CDR3 DNA reads TGTGCCAGCAGCTTAAATGGGGGAACAACTAATGAAAAACTGTTTTTT. Translating it yields CASSLNGGTTNEKLFF.

This clone turned up a few times. The rearrangement links TRBV19 to TRBJ2-7; 7 positions match TRBD1. This CDR3 comprises 13 residues. The germline V gene encodes CDR1 LNHDA and CDR2 SQIVND (reference sequence). The V gene end was trimmed by 3 bases and the J gene end by 4 bases; junction bases not matched to a gene: 3. For the CDR3, the DNA is TGTGCCAGTAGTATCGGACAGGAGTACGAGCAGTACTTC. This translates into CASSIGQEYEQYF.

The V and J genes are TRBV7-9 and TRBJ1-1; 8 bases map to TRBD1. V trimming: 5 bases; J trimming: 3 bases; junction bases outside the gene matches: 8. Germline loops: CDR1 SEHNR, CDR2 FQNEAQ (reference sequence). CDR3 length equals 15 residues. The CDR3 loop reads CASSTGQGMDTEAFF. DNA for the CDR3: TGTGCCAGCAGCACAGGACAGGGAATGGACACTGAAGCTTTCTTT.

A single count supports this clone. This chain uses TRBV6-5 with TRBJ2-1; 8 bases align to TRBD2. The trim removed 7 bases at V and 10 bases at J, leaving 12 bases unmatched. The CDR3 sequence is 14 residues long. CDR1 MNHEY and CDR2 SVGAGI come from the germline V gene. This CDR3 reads CASTPRAGAREQFF. CDR3 nucleotides: TGTGCCAGCACCCCTCGAGCGGGGGCAAGAGAGCAGTTCTTC.

The chain employs TRBV5-1 and TRBJ2-3; D may be TRBD1 (6 bases). The ends were cut back, 0 bases at V and 2 bases at J, with 19 bases in the middle. The length of the CDR3 is 18 residues. Germline lookup yields CDR1 SGHRS and CDR2 YFSETQ. CDR3 residues: CASSLEASGGLATDTQYF. The CDR3 DNA follows: TGCGCCAGCAGCTTGGAGGCGTCTGGGGGCTTGGCCACAGATACGCAGTATTTT.

The V call is TRBV7-2, the J call TRBJ2-1; D gene unclear. CDR3 length equals 11 residues. V was trimmed by 4 bases and J by 8 bases, leaving 6 bases between them. Germline lookup yields CDR1 SGHTA and CDR2 FQGNSA. CDR3 nucleotides: TGTGCCAGCAGCTACGGCCATGAGCAGTTCTTC. This gives the protein CASSYGHEQFF.

The V and J genes are TRBV5-1 and TRBJ2-2; 10 bases map to TRBD1. Germline CDR1 and CDR2: SGHRS and YFSETQ. The CDR3 has 15 amino acids. V gave up 3 bases and J gave up 5 bases; unmatched junction bases: 4. The CDR3 DNA reads TGCGCCAGCAGCTCTGGACAGGGGGGAACCGGGGAGCTGTTTTTT. Residues: CASSSGQGGTGELFF.